The T cell receptor beta chain described here comes from a study of CD8+CD57+ T cells in acquired aplastic anemia. The CDR3 length is 13 residues. Germline-derived CDR1 and CDR2 are LNHDA and SQIVND (reference sequence). The junction had 9 bases not matched to a gene; V was cut back by 6 bases and J by 8 bases. TCR beta VDJ and CDR3 profiles were obtained from a genomic DNA template. TCRdb reprocessed the reads with MiXCR, giving one entry per CDR3 protein. The sample gives 150,000 or so distinct CDR3 sequences, around half of which show up once; roughly 3.2% is in the top ten. Patients picked for sequencing had shown CD8+CD57+ cell expansion detected by flow cytometry.

Sequenced sample: sorted CD4+, CD8+, or CD8+CD57+ T cells (not recorded which) from PBMCs. V usage is TRBV19 and J usage is TRBJ1-2; 7 bases are a match to TRBD1. This TCR came from a human donor with aplastic anemia. The CDR3 bases are TGTGCCAGTAGCCGTGGGACAGCCAACGGCTACACCTTC. Translating it yields CASSRGTANGYTF.